The 21 T cell receptor beta chains reported below all come from one sample, sequenced in a study of identical twins. Each CDR3 protein is one row after TCRdb ran MiXCR on the 5' RACE reads. This sample has about 100,000 distinct CDR3 sequences, with roughly 6% found just once. The sequencing sample was made of memory T cells sorted from blood. These receptors all come from a woman aged 45 to 65 in good health.

This clonotype has ten or more counts. The chain carries TRBV24-1 and TRBJ2-7, with D unclear. Trimming cost V 5 bases and J 2 bases, with 0 bases left between them. CDR3 length: 10 amino acids. Germline values: CDR1 KGHDR, CDR2 SFDVKD. The CDR3 nucleotides are TGTGCCACCAGTGCCTACGAGCAGTACGTC. This encodes CATSAYEQYV.

This clonotype is categorized as medium-sized. The chain couples TRBV19 to TRBJ1-1, with D perhaps matching TRBD1 (5 bases). There are 15 residues in the CDR3. Trimming cost V 7 bases and J 6 bases, with 21 bases left between them. CDR1 and CDR2 (germline): LNHDA, SQIVND (reference sequence). This CDR3 reads CASTARDRGAPEAFF. The CDR3 DNA sequence: TGTGCCAGTACCGCCCGAGACCGGGGCGCTCCTGAAGCTTTCTTT.

The chain has TRBV28 and TRBJ2-7, with D unclear. The CDR3 loop spans 12 amino acids. Trimming left V 6 bases short and J 3 bases short, with 9 bases between. Germline CDR1 reads MDHEN; CDR2 reads SYDVKM. CDR3 loop: CASSPSFYEQYF. The CDR3 coding sequence is TGTGCCAGCAGCCCCTCTTTCTACGAGCAGTACTTC.

The sample holds a few counts of this clonotype. The chain couples TRBV6-5 to TRBJ2-6, with 9 bases aligning to TRBD1. Losses at the gene ends were 5 bases for V and 0 bases for J; bases not matched to a gene: 8. The CDR3 has 18 residues. The germline CDR1 and CDR2 sequences are MNHEY and SVGAGI. Here the CDR3 reads CASSPGQGVGSGANVLTF. In nucleotides, the CDR3 is TGTGCCAGCAGTCCGGGACAGGGCGTTGGCTCTGGGGCCAACGTCCTGACTTTC.

This clonotype came up many times. The J gene is TRBJ2-3, the V gene TRBV28; tentatively, D is TRBD1 or TRBD2 (5 bases each). The CDR3 length is 17 residues. Between the trimmed V and J ends, which lost 3 bases and 1 base, there was a span of 17 bases. Germline lookup yields CDR1 MDHEN and CDR2 SYDVKM. The CDR3 region is CASSFGRRRQRTDTQYF. CDR3 coding DNA: TGTGCCAGCAGTTTCGGTCGGAGGAGACAGCGCACAGATACGCAGTATTTT.

In its sample, this clonotype was seen many times. The chain couples TRBV7-2 to TRBJ2-3, with 14 positions matching TRBD2. The CDR3 is 16 residues long. V was pared by 4 bases and J by 6 bases, with 6 bases of the junction left unmatched. Germline V gene data show CDR1 as SGHTA and CDR2 as FQGNSA. The chain's CDR3 is CASSSGLAGAADTQYF. For the CDR3, the DNA is TGTGCCAGCAGCTCGGGACTAGCGGGAGCGGCGGATACGCAGTATTTT.

The sample holds a few counts of this clonotype. The CDR3 loop is CAWRGGPKGVYEQYF. CDR3 bases: TGTGCCTGGAGGGGGGGTCCTAAAGGGGTCTACGAGCAGTACTTC. The rearrangement links TRBV30 to TRBJ2-7; the D gene is possibly TRBD2 (6 bases). Germline V lookup: CDR1 GTSNPN, CDR2 SVGIG (reference sequence). This CDR3 is built from 15 residues. V lost 3 bases, J lost 3 bases, and 18 bases lay in between.

This sequence joins TRBV11-2 and TRBJ2-7; D is unresolved. The CDR3 runs to 14 residues. Per germline, CDR1 SGHAT and CDR2 FQNNGV. V lost 5 bases, J lost 2 bases, and 13 bases lay in between. CDR3 DNA sequence: TGTGCCAGCAGCCCCGGGTGGCAGACCTACGAGCAGTACTTC. It codes for CASSPGWQTYEQYF. The entire variable domain, with the rest obtained from reference TRBV11-2 and TRBJ2-7, is as follows: EAGVAQSPRYKIIEKRQSVAFWCNPISGHATLYWYQQILGQGPKLLIQFQNNGVVDDSQLPKDRFSAERLKGVDSTLKIQPAKLEDSAVYLCASSPGWQTYEQYFGPGTRLTVT.

This clonotype appeared many times. The chain combines TRBV2 with TRBJ1-2; no definite D call. The germline gives CDR1 SNHLY, CDR2 FYNNEI. Between the trimmed V and J ends, which lost 10 bases and 5 bases, there was a span of 17 bases. The CDR3 consists of 13 residues. CDR3: CATLGTGNYGYTF. CDR3 DNA sequence: TGTGCCACCCTCGGTACGGGGAATTATGGCTACACCTTC. The variable domain in full, with the rest retrieved from reference TRBV2 and TRBJ1-2, is EPEVTQTPSHQVTQMGQEVILRCVPISNHLYFYWYRQILGQKVEFLVSFYNNEISEKSEIFDDQFSVERPDGSNFTLKIRSTKLEDSAMYFCATLGTGNYGYTFGSGTRLTVV.

The table lists this clonotype with many counts. The J gene is TRBJ2-2, the V gene TRBV12-3 or TRBV12-4; D unresolved. The CDR3 covers 11 residues. V was clipped by 8 bases and J by 5 bases, with 6 bases between them. CDR3 in amino acids: CASSITGELFF. The CDR3 nucleotides read TGTGCCAGCTCAATTACCGGGGAGCTGTTTTTT.

The CDR3 nucleotides read TGTGCCAGCAGCTTCCCTGGCGGCCCCCCCACAGATACGCAGTATTTT. It encodes CASSFPGGPPTDTQYF. This chain joins TRBV5-6 and TRBJ2-3; D is uncertain. Germline V gives CDR1 SGHDT, CDR2 YYEEEE. V lost 2 bases, J lost 2 bases, and 15 bases lay in between. The CDR3 runs to 16 residues.

In its sample, this clonotype was seen many times. The J gene is TRBJ2-5, the V gene TRBV25-1; D is unresolved. This CDR3 contains 13 residues. V lost 8 bases, J lost 1 base, and 11 bases lay in between. CDR1 and CDR2 (germline): MGHDK, SYGVNS. The CDR3, as DNA: TGTGCCAGCGTACCCCCGGGCCAAGAGACCCAGTACTTC. It specifies CASVPPGQETQYF.

This clonotype was counted many times. The chain employs TRBV12-3 or TRBV12-4 and TRBJ2-5; possible D gene TRBD1, 6 bases. V shed 3 bases and J shed 4 bases, with 12 bases lying between them. The CDR3 spans 14 residues. For the CDR3, the DNA is TGTGCCAGCAGTTTCTCAGGGGCGGGAGAGACCCAGTACTTC. Amino acids: CASSFSGAGETQYF.

In this sample, this clonotype turned up many times. J is TRBJ2-1 and V is TRBV5-5, with D perhaps matching TRBD2 (5 bases). Germline-derived CDR1 and CDR2 are SGHKS and YYEKEE (reference sequence). V shed 0 bases and J shed 9 bases, with 13 bases lying between them. The CDR3 has 14 residues. The CDR3: CASSLATRGSEQFF. The CDR3 coding sequence is TGTGCCAGCAGCTTGGCCACCCGGGGTAGTGAGCAGTTCTTC.

This clonotype appeared a few times. J is TRBJ1-2 and V is TRBV5-6; D call uncertain. The germline gives CDR1 SGHDT, CDR2 YYEEEE. V was clipped by 4 bases and J by 8 bases, with 12 bases between them. CDR3 length: 12 residues. The CDR3 DNA follows: TGTGCCAGCAGCGGAGAGCCCGCAGGCTACACCTTC. Translated: CASSGEPAGYTF.

This clonotype appeared many times. This chain joins TRBV20-1 and TRBJ2-7; D unresolved. The V and J ends lost 0 bases and 2 bases respectively, with 14 bases between them. This CDR3 contains 15 residues. Germline values: CDR1 DFQATT, CDR2 SNEGSKA (reference sequence). The CDR3 sequence is CSARDRGVPAYEQYF. The CDR3 nucleotides read TGCAGTGCTAGAGATCGTGGCGTACCAGCCTACGAGCAGTACTTC.

This clonotype was picked up many times. The chain joins TRBV20-1 to TRBJ1-6; D is perhaps TRBD1 (6 bases). V was pared by 5 bases and J by 7 bases, with 12 bases between. Germline V CDR1 and CDR2: DFQATT, SNEGSKA (reference sequence). This CDR3 is built from 13 residues. The CDR3 region is CSARRGANSPLHF. The CDR3 DNA reads as TGCAGTGCTCGCAGGGGTGCGAATTCACCCCTCCACTTT.

This clonotype was observed a few times. The chain recombines TRBV6-6 with TRBJ1-3; 8 nucleotides agree with TRBD1. This CDR3 contains 16 residues. Germline lookup yields CDR1 MNHNY and CDR2 SVGAGI (reference sequence). V was clipped by 0 bases and J by 3 bases; unmatched bases: 4. CDR3 residues: CASSYSSGGNGNTIYF. The CDR3 DNA is TGTGCCAGCAGTTACTCTTCAGGGGGCAATGGAAACACCATATATTTT.

The rearrangement uses TRBV3-1 and TRBJ2-7, with TRBD1 matching over 8 bases. CDR1 is LGHDT, CDR2 YNNKEL, per germline (reference sequence). Trimming removed 4 bases from V and 8 bases from J; junction bases left unmatched: 10. The CDR3 totals 14 residues. The chain's CDR3 is CASSPKRTGRQQYF. CDR3 nucleotides: TGTGCCAGCAGCCCAAAAAGGACAGGGAGGCAGCAGTACTTC.

This clonotype appeared many times. The chain has TRBV10-3 and TRBJ1-4; possible D gene TRBD1, 6 bases. This CDR3 region has 14 residues. V dropped 0 bases and J dropped 8 bases, with 10 bases sitting between them. The V gene's germline CDR1 is ENHRY and CDR2 SYGVKD. Here the CDR3 reads CAISESRGEEKLFF. CDR3 coding DNA: TGTGCCATCAGTGAGTCCAGGGGAGAGGAAAAACTGTTTTTT.

At least ten counts were recorded for this clonotype. V and J are TRBV19 and TRBJ1-1, with D maybe TRBD1 (5 bases). V gave up 5 bases and J gave up 9 bases, with 16 bases separating them. The CDR3 runs 13 residues. CDR1 LNHDA and CDR2 SQIVND come from the germline V gene (reference sequence). The CDR3 loop is CASSYRTSGKAFF. The CDR3 region has the DNA TGTGCCAGTAGTTATCGGACATCGGGTAAAGCTTTCTTT.